This TCR beta chain is drawn from a study of blood T cell repertoires in COVID-19. Original methodology: For nucleated cells, counts were estimated from reference gene primer amplification. Assay used: immunoSEQ multiplex PCR; TCRdb lists only in-frame clones, some missing. Clone size and V and J calls were adopted from that table, with D and trimming inferred from the DNA. This table holds a few hundred thousand clones, around 85% found once. This clone was counted a single time. This CDR3 contains 14 residues. V shed 7 bases and J 3 bases; nucleotides not matched to a gene: 8. Per germline, CDR1 LGHDT and CDR2 YNNKEL (reference sequence).

The sequence derives from a woman between 18 and 29 years old with acute or convalescent COVID-19. The chain combines TRBV3-1 (or the pseudogene TRBV3-2) with TRBJ1-2, with 7 positions matching TRBD1. Material for sequencing was peripheral blood. The CDR3 here is CASTLGQVYYGYTF. CDR3 nucleotide sequence: TGTGCCAGCACCCTAGGACAGGTCTACTATGGCTACACCTTC.